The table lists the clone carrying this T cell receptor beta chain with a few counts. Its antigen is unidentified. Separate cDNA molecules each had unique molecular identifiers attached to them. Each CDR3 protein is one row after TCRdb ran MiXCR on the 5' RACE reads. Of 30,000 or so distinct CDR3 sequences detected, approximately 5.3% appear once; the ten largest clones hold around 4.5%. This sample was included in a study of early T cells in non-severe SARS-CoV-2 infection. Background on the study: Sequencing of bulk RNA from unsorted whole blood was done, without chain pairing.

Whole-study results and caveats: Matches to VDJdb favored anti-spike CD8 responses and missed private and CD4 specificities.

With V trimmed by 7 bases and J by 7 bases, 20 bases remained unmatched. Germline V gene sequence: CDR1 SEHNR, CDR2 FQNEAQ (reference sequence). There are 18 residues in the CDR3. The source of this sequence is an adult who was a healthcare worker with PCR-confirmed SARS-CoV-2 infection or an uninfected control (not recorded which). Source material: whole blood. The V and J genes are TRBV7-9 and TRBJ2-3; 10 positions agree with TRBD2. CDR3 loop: CASTSDRRLAGNLNTQYF. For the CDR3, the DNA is TGTGCCAGCACCTCGGACAGGCGACTAGCGGGTAACTTGAATACGCAGTATTTT.